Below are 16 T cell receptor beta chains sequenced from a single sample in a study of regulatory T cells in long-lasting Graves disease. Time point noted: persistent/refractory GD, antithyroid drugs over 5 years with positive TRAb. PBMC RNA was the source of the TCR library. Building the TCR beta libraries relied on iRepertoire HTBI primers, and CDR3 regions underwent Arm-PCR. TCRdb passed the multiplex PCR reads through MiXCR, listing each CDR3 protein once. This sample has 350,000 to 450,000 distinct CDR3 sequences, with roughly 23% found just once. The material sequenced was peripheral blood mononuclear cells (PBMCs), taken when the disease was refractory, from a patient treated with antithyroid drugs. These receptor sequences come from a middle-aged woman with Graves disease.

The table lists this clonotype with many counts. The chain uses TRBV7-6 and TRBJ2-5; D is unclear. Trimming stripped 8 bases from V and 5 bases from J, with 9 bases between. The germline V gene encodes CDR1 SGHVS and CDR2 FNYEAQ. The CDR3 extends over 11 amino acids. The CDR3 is CASGKEETQYF. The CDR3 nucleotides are TGTGCCAGCGGGAAGGAGGAGACCCAGTACTTC.

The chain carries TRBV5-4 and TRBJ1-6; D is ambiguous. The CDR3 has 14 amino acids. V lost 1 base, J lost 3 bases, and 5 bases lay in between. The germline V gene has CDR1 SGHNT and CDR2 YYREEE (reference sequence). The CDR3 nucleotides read TGTGCCAGCAGCTTGAGAGACTATAATTCACCCCTCCACTTT. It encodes CASSLRDYNSPLHF.

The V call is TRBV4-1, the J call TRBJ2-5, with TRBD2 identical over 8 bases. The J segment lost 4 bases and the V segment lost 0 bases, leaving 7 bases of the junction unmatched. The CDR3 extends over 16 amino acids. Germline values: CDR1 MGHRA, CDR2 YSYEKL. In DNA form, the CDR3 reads TGCGCCAGCAGCCAAGATCCGGGACTAGTAGGAGAGACCCAGTACTTC. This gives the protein CASSQDPGLVGETQYF.

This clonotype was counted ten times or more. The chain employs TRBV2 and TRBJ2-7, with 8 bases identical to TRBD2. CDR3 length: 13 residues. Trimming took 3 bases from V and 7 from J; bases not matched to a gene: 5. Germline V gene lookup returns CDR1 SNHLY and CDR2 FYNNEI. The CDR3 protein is CASSDWREDEQYF. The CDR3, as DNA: TGTGCCAGCAGTGATTGGCGGGAGGATGAGCAGTACTTC.

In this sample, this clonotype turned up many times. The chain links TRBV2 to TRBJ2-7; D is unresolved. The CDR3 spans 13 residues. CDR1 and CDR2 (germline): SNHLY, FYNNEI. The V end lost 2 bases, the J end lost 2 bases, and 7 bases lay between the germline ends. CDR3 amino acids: CASSERPAYEQYF. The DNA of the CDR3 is TGTGCCAGCAGTGAACGGCCAGCCTACGAGCAGTACTTC. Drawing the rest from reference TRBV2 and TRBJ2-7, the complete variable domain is EPEVTQTPSHQVTQMGQEVILRCVPISNHLYFYWYRQILGQKVEFLVSFYNNEISEKSEIFDDQFSVERPDGSNFTLKIRSTKLEDSAMYFCASSERPAYEQYFGPGTRLTVT.

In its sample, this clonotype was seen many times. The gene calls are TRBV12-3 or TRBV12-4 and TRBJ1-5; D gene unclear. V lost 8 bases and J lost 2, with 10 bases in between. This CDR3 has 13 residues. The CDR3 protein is CASSRDGNQPQHF. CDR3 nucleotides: TGTGCCAGCTCCCGGGATGGCAATCAGCCCCAGCATTTT.

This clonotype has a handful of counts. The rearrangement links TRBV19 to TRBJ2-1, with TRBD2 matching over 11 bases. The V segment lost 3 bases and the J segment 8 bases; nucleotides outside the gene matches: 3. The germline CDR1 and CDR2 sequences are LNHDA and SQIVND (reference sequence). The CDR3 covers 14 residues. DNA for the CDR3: TGTGCCAGTAGTATTGGACTAGCGGGCGATGAGCAGTTCTTC. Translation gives CASSIGLAGDEQFF.

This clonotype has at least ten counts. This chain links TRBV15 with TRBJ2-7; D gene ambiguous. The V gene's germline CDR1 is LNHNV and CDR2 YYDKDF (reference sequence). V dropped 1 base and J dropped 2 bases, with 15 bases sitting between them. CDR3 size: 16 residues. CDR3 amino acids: CATSRGREKGAYEQYF. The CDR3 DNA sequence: TGTGCCACCAGCAGAGGTCGAGAGAAAGGAGCCTACGAGCAGTACTTC.

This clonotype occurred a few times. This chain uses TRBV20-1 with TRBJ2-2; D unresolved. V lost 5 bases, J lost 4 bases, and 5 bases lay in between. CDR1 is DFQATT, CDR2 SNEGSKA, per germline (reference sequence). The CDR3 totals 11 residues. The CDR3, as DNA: TGCAGTGCTTGGGGCACCGGGGAGCTGTTTTTT. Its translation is CSAWGTGELFF.

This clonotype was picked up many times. The CDR3 loop reads CASSPRDRIYLYEQYF. Written as DNA, the CDR3 is TGTGCCAGCAGTCCCAGGGACAGGATTTACCTCTACGAGCAGTACTTC. The rearrangement uses TRBV28 and TRBJ2-7; 8 bases map to TRBD1. In germline, CDR1 is MDHEN, CDR2 SYDVKM. The CDR3 length is 16 residues. V shed 5 bases, J shed 3 bases, and the junction held 12 bases outside the gene matches.

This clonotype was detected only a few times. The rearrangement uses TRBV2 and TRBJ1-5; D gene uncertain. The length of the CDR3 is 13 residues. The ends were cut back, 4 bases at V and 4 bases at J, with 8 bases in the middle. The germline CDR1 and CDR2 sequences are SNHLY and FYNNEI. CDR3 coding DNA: TGTGCCAGCAGTGGTACAGAAAATCAGCCCCAGCATTTT. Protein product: CASSGTENQPQHF. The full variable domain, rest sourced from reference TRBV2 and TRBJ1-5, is EPEVTQTPSHQVTQMGQEVILRCVPISNHLYFYWYRQILGQKVEFLVSFYNNEISEKSEIFDDQFSVERPDGSNFTLKIRSTKLEDSAMYFCASSGTENQPQHFGDGTRLSIL.

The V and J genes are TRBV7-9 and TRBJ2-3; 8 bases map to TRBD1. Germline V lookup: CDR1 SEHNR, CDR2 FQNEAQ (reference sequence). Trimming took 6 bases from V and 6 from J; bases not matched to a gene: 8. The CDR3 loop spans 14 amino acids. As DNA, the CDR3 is TGTGCCAGCAGATCAGGGGGCTTGGTGGATACGCAGTATTTT. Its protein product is CASRSGGLVDTQYF.

The DNA for the CDR3 is TGTGCCAGCAGCTTAGAAGGGACAGGGTTCCAAGAGACCCAGTACTTC. Translation gives CASSLEGTGFQETQYF. The chain combines TRBV11-1 with TRBJ2-5, with 9 bases lining up with TRBD1. The V gene's germline CDR1 is SGHAT and CDR2 FQDESV (reference sequence). This CDR3 has 16 amino acids. Trimming took 1 base from V and 1 from J; bases not matched to a gene: 4.

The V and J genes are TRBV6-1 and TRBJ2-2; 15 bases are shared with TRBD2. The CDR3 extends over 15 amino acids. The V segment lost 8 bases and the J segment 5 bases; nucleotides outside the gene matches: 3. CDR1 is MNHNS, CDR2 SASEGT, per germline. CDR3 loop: CASGLAGGDTGELFF. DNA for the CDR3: TGTGCCAGCGGACTAGCGGGAGGGGATACCGGGGAGCTGTTTTTT.

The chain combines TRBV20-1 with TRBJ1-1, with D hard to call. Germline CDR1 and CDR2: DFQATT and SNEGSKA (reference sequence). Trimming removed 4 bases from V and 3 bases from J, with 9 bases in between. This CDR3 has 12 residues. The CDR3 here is CSAIRDHTEAFF. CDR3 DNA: TGCAGTGCTATTCGAGACCACACTGAAGCTTTCTTT.

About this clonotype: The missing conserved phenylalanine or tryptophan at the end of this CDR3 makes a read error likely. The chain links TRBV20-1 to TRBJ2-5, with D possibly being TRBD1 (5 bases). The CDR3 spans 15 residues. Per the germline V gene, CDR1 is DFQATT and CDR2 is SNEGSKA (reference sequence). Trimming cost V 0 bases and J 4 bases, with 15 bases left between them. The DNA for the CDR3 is TGCAGTGCTAGAGATAGGGCAGGGCCACGAGAGACCCAGTACCTC. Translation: CSARDRAGPRETQYL.